These T cell receptor beta chains were read from a single sample in a study of identical twins. TCRdb re-analysed the 5' RACE reads in MiXCR, keeping a single row per CDR3 protein. The sample has approximately 670,000 distinct CDR3 sequences; approximately 6% are singletons. The source material was naive T cells sorted from blood. The origin of the receptors is a young man in good health. CDR3s include the opening cysteine and the closing phenylalanine or tryptophan. A D gene is named only where the DNA matches it firmly. Some rows mark clone size as missing; the rest say once, few, many or name a class of expanded clone.

>few|TRBV20-1|TRBJ2-1|.
CSAKGGVREYNEQFF
TGCAGTGCCAAAGGGGGGGTACGAGAATACAATGAGCAGTTCTTC
>few|TRBV14|TRBJ2-7|.
CASSQIRGSEQYF
TGTGCCAGCAGCCAGATCAGGGGAAGCGAGCAGTACTTC
>few|TRBV10-3|TRBJ1-1|TRBD1
CAIRAGTGSPEAFF
TGTGCCATCAGGGCCGGGACAGGGTCTCCTGAAGCTTTCTTT
>many|TRBV20-1|TRBJ2-3|.
CSADTRITDTQYF
TGCAGTGCTGACACACGAATCACAGATACGCAGTATTTT
>many|TRBV20-1|TRBJ2-1|TRBD2
CSASTSGAPREQFF
TGCAGTGCTAGTACTAGCGGGGCCCCTCGCGAGCAGTTCTTC
>many|TRBV12-3/TRBV12-4|TRBJ1-1|.
CASGTQNTEAFF
TGTGCCAGCGGGACCCAGAACACTGAAGCTTTCTTT
>.|TRBV12-3/TRBV12-4|TRBJ2-5|TRBD2
CASARRGEETQYF
TGTGCCAGCGCCAGGCGGGGGGAAGAGACCCAGTACTTC
>many|TRBV25-1|TRBJ1-1|.
CASSETGRAGERTEAFF
TGTGCCAGCAGTGAAACGGGACGGGCAGGGGAAAGAACTGAAGCTTTCTTT
>.|TRBV12-3/TRBV12-4|TRBJ1-2|.
CASSNLAFYGYTF
TGTGCCAGCAGTAATTTGGCATTCTATGGCTACACCTTC
>many|TRBV20-1|TRBJ2-5|TRBD2
CSAEETSGNQETQYF
TGCAGTGCTGAGGAGACTAGCGGGAACCAAGAGACCCAGTACTTC
>many|TRBV6-1|TRBJ2-5|.
CASWARLVETQYF
TGTGCCAGCTGGGCGCGGCTCGTTGAGACCCAGTACTTC
>few|TRBV28|TRBJ2-7|.
CASRNRTLGEQYF
TGTGCCAGCAGAAATCGGACACTCGGCGAGCAGTACTTC
>many|TRBV20-1|TRBJ2-2|.
CSARGGTHGTGELFF
TGCAGTGCTAGAGGCGGGACCCATGGGACCGGGGAGCTGTTTTTT
>many|TRBV3-1|TRBJ2-1|.
CASSAIDEQFF
TGTGCCAGCAGCGCCATCGATGAGCAGTTCTTC
>.|TRBV20-1|TRBJ2-1|.
CSARDSPWEQFF
TGCAGTGCTAGAGATTCTCCGTGGGAGCAGTTCTTC
>few|TRBV7-2|TRBJ2-7|TRBD2
CASSSTSGYSYEQYF
TGTGCCAGCAGCTCGACTAGCGGGTACTCCTACGAGCAGTACTTC
>few|TRBV20-1|TRBJ1-2|.
CSARDQAWSYGYTF
TGCAGTGCTAGAGATCAGGCATGGAGCTATGGCTACACCTTC
>.|TRBV13|TRBJ2-7|.
CASSSTQRHKQYF
TGTGCCAGCAGCTCGACCCAGAGACACAAGCAGTACTTC
>many|TRBV29-1|TRBJ2-5|.
CSVEGRDGETQYF
TGCAGCGTTGAGGGACGGGATGGGGAGACCCAGTACTTC
>.|TRBV20-1|TRBJ2-3|TRBD1
CSGEQGAEDTQYF
TGCAGTGGAGAGCAGGGGGCGGAAGATACGCAGTATTTT
>.|TRBV6-2/TRBV6-3|TRBJ2-3|TRBD1
CASSSGTAYTDTQYF
TGTGCCAGCAGTAGTGGGACAGCGTACACAGATACGCAGTATTTT
>many|TRBV20-1|TRBJ2-1|TRBD2
CSASISGRSSYNEQFF
TGCAGTGCTAGTATTAGCGGGCGTAGCTCCTACAATGAGCAGTTCTTC
>many|TRBV12-3/TRBV12-4|TRBJ2-3|.
CASSPGTHRVTQYF
TGTGCCAGCAGTCCTGGGACTCACCGGGTTACGCAGTATTTT
>.|TRBV24-1|TRBJ2-7|.
CATSDVYEQYF
TGTGCCACCAGTGATGTCTACGAGCAGTACTTC
>few|TRBV15|TRBJ2-1|TRBD1
CATSRGDRADEQFF
TGTGCCACCAGCAGAGGGGACAGGGCGGATGAGCAGTTCTTC
>.|TRBV7-3|TRBJ2-7|.
CASSLMGQGIYEQYF
TGTGCCAGCAGCTTAATGGGCCAGGGAATCTACGAGCAGTACTTC
>.|TRBV5-1|TRBJ2-7|TRBD1
CASSLAEANRGSLREQYF
TGCGCCAGCAGCTTGGCCGAGGCGAACAGGGGTTCGCTCCGCGAGCAGTACTTC
>few|TRBV10-3|TRBJ2-1|TRBD2
CAISSSGSGDNEQFF
TGTGCCATCAGCTCAAGCGGGAGCGGCGACAATGAGCAGTTCTTC
>few|TRBV7-2|TRBJ2-3|.
CASITLRATDTQYF
TGTGCCAGCATCACCCTACGTGCCACAGATACGCAGTATTTT
>.|TRBV3-1|TRBJ2-5|TRBD2
CASSQEQAGGIETQYF
TGTGCCAGCAGCCAAGAACAAGCGGGAGGGATAGAGACCCAGTACTTC
>.|TRBV5-5|TRBJ2-5|.
CASSYRLQETQYF
TGTGCCAGCAGCTACAGACTCCAAGAGACCCAGTACTTC
>many|TRBV29-1|TRBJ2-5|.
CSAADGPGKTQYF
TGCAGCGCCGCTGACGGCCCAGGCAAGACCCAGTACTTC
>many|TRBV28|TRBJ2-7|TRBD2
CASSPLREGSSYEQYF
TGTGCCAGCAGTCCCCTGCGGGAGGGGAGCTCCTACGAGCAGTACTTC
>few|TRBV4-2|TRBJ2-4|.
CASSQMAASVLAKNIQYF
TGTGCCAGCAGCCAAATGGCTGCTAGCGTCCTAGCCAAAAACATTCAGTACTTC
>.|TRBV7-9|TRBJ2-3|.
CASSPAGRVDTQYF
TGTGCCAGCAGCCCGGCGGGGCGGGTAGATACGCAGTATTTT
>few|TRBV11-2|TRBJ2-1|.
CASSYGRWGVAQFF
TGTGCCAGCAGCTATGGTCGATGGGGCGTCGCGCAGTTCTTC
>few|TRBV6-1|TRBJ1-4|.
CASSREATNEKLFF
TGTGCCAGCAGCCGAGAAGCAACTAATGAAAAACTGTTTTTT
>few|TRBV12-3/TRBV12-4|TRBJ2-7|.
CASSLAHEQYF
TGTGCCAGCAGTTTAGCCCACGAGCAGTACTTC
>.|TRBV2|TRBJ2-1|TRBD2
CASSALAGGPVNEQFF
TGTGCCAGCAGTGCACTAGCGGGAGGGCCGGTGAATGAGCAGTTCTTC
>many|TRBV2|TRBJ2-5|.
CASSVTGAQTQYF
TGTGCCAGCAGCGTGACTGGGGCGCAGACCCAGTACTTC
>.|TRBV12-3/TRBV12-4|TRBJ2-5|TRBD2
CASSLKTSGLQETQYF
TGTGCCAGCAGTTTAAAGACTAGCGGCCTACAAGAGACCCAGTACTTC
>many|TRBV7-9|TRBJ2-1|.
CASSPRGGERYNEQFF
TGTGCCAGCAGCCCCCGGGGCGGGGAAAGATACAATGAGCAGTTCTTC
>once|TRBV27|TRBJ1-1|.
CASSSGDRNTEAFF
TGTGCCAGCAGTTCCGGCGACAGAAACACTGAAGCTTTCTTT
>many|TRBV20-1|TRBJ2-5|.
CSARVTGQETQYF
TGCAGTGCTAGAGTCACAGGGCAAGAGACCCAGTACTTC
>many|TRBV7-9|TRBJ2-3|.
CASSLGGFGTDTQYF
TGTGCCAGCAGCTTGGGCGGATTTGGCACAGATACGCAGTATTTT
>few|TRBV15|TRBJ2-2|.
CATSRGGTQGHTGELFF
TGTGCCACCAGCAGAGGAGGGACTCAGGGCCACACCGGGGAGCTGTTTTTT